A selection of T cell receptor beta chains follows, all from one sample in a study of beta chain features in type 1 diabetes. TCRdb keeps only in-frame clones here, not all; method: immunoSEQ multiplex PCR. The table includes 600,000 to 650,000 clones, 15% to 18% detected once. What was sequenced was naive CD4+ T cells from blood. All receptors come from a man between 18 and 35 years old in good health. Both conserved end residues are part of each CDR3. Fields, in order: D gene, CDR3 length, V gene, J gene, CDR3 protein. D genes are given only for firm matches.

d_call: TRBD1
cdr3_length: 14
v_call: TRBV5-1
j_call: TRBJ2-7
cdr3_aa: CASSLLPGGYEQYF

d_call: .
cdr3_length: 14
v_call: TRBV11-1
j_call: TRBJ2-3
cdr3_aa: CAVSLTPGTDTQYF

d_call: TRBD1
cdr3_length: 14
v_call: TRBV7-9
j_call: TRBJ1-2
cdr3_aa: CASRSIDRGYGYTF

d_call: .
cdr3_length: 16
v_call: TRBV6-1
j_call: TRBJ2-3
cdr3_aa: CASSGGKVVHADTQYF

d_call: .
cdr3_length: 12
v_call: TRBV29-1
j_call: TRBJ2-5
cdr3_aa: CSVGGRKETQYF

d_call: .
cdr3_length: 16
v_call: TRBV6-6
j_call: TRBJ2-7
cdr3_aa: CASSYSRRAQDYEQYF

d_call: .
cdr3_length: 14
v_call: TRBV15
j_call: TRBJ1-1
cdr3_aa: CATSRWSRDTEAFF

d_call: .
cdr3_length: 15
v_call: TRBV7-9
j_call: TRBJ1-3
cdr3_aa: CASSLTQGAGNTIYF

d_call: .
cdr3_length: 9
v_call: TRBV20-1
j_call: TRBJ2-5
cdr3_aa: CSAFETQYF

d_call: TRBD1
cdr3_length: 16
v_call: TRBV7-2
j_call: TRBJ1-4
cdr3_aa: CASSFAGGTVIEKLFF

d_call: .
cdr3_length: 15
v_call: TRBV25-1
j_call: TRBJ1-2
cdr3_aa: CASSASPGPVYGYTF

d_call: TRBD2
cdr3_length: 14
v_call: TRBV7-2
j_call: TRBJ2-7
cdr3_aa: CASSLARLAGEQYF

d_call: TRBD2
cdr3_length: 16
v_call: TRBV18
j_call: TRBJ2-2
cdr3_aa: CASSPMTSGNTGELFF

d_call: .
cdr3_length: 11
v_call: TRBV10-3
j_call: TRBJ1-2
cdr3_aa: CAIRQNYGYTF

d_call: TRBD1
cdr3_length: 14
v_call: TRBV28
j_call: TRBJ1-2
cdr3_aa: CASSSSGTGGGYTF

d_call: .
cdr3_length: 15
v_call: TRBV7-9
j_call: TRBJ2-7
cdr3_aa: CASSLLRGLSYEQYF

d_call: .
cdr3_length: 15
v_call: TRBV27
j_call: TRBJ2-1
cdr3_aa: CASSFSPSSYNEQFF

d_call: TRBD1
cdr3_length: 14
v_call: TRBV5-1
j_call: TRBJ1-2
cdr3_aa: CASSPRQGAHGYTF

d_call: TRBD1
cdr3_length: 15
v_call: TRBV2
j_call: TRBJ1-1
cdr3_aa: CASHRQGATNTEAFF

d_call: TRBD1
cdr3_length: 11
v_call: TRBV20-1
j_call: TRBJ2-7
cdr3_aa: CSANRGYEQYF

d_call: .
cdr3_length: 15
v_call: TRBV5-4
j_call: TRBJ1-1
cdr3_aa: CASSLPGNGDTEAFF

d_call: TRBD1
cdr3_length: 16
v_call: TRBV2
j_call: TRBJ2-7
cdr3_aa: CASSEKGAWRTYEQYF

d_call: .
cdr3_length: 14
v_call: TRBV9
j_call: TRBJ2-1
cdr3_aa: CASSVEGVVNEQFF

d_call: TRBD2
cdr3_length: 16
v_call: TRBV12-5
j_call: TRBJ2-3
cdr3_aa: CASGLRVGGRPDTQYF